The 17 T cell receptor beta chains listed next were all sequenced from one sample in a study of CD8 T cell repertoires and HIV-1 epitope variants. Produced via immunoSEQ multiplex PCR; TCRdb's table is partial and in-frame only. The table has under 7,000 clones, around 71% seen once. Antigen specificity for these receptors is unknown. The sequenced sample was cultured CD8+ T cells derived from PBMCs. The receptor set was obtained from a male donor with HIV.

This clone was seen a handful of times. The rearrangement joins TRBV19 to TRBJ1-5; D uncertain. Germline V lookup: CDR1 LNHDA, CDR2 SQIVND (reference sequence). This CDR3 spans 16 amino acids. Trimming removed 7 bases from V and 0 bases from J, with 16 bases in between. The CDR3 here is CASNLMNRYSNQPQHF. CDR3 in DNA: TGTGCCAGTAACCTGATGAACAGATATAGCAATCAGCCCCAGCATTTT.

This clone is categorized as medium-sized. The rearrangement joins TRBV27 to TRBJ2-2, with 9 bases fitting TRBD2. The CDR3 has 15 amino acids. Trimming cost V 9 bases and J 1 base; bases outside gene matches: 6. The germline gives CDR1 MNHEY, CDR2 SMNVEV (reference sequence). The CDR3 loop reads CARKLAGRNTGELFF. The CDR3, as DNA: TGTGCCAGGAAGCTAGCGGGGAGGAACACCGGGGAGCTGTTTTTT.

This chain uses TRBV18 with TRBJ2-7; TRBD1 matches 9 bases. The J segment lost 4 bases and the V segment lost 2 bases, leaving 9 bases of the junction unmatched. Germline V gene data show CDR1 as KGHSH and CDR2 as LQKENI. The CDR3 sequence is 16 residues long. The chain's CDR3 is CASSPAAGTGFYEQYF. The CDR3 DNA reads TGTGCCAGCTCACCAGCGGCCGGGACAGGGTTTTACGAGCAGTACTTC.

The J gene is TRBJ1-1, the V gene TRBV6-5; TRBD1 might be the D (6 bases). V was shortened by 5 bases and J by 4 bases, with 17 bases between the two germline ends. There are 15 residues in the CDR3. The V gene's germline CDR1 is MNHEY and CDR2 SVGAGI. Here the CDR3 reads CASSPLGTFGTEAFF. In DNA form, the CDR3 reads TGTGCCAGCAGTCCGCTGGGGACATTCGGCACTGAAGCTTTCTTT.

This clone was recorded a few times. The chain carries TRBV18 and TRBJ2-7; D not resolved. Germline values: CDR1 KGHSH, CDR2 LQKENI. This CDR3 comprises 13 residues. V was clipped by 8 bases and J by 0 bases, with 11 bases between them. CDR3 region: CASRADSSYEQYF. In DNA form, the CDR3 reads TGTGCCAGCCGCGCCGATAGCTCCTACGAGCAGTACTTC.

The rearrangement uses TRBV5-1 and TRBJ2-7, with a tentative D call TRBD2 (6 bases). With 0 bases removed from V and 3 bases from J, the gap between germline ends came to 13 bases. The V gene's germline CDR1 is SGHRS and CDR2 YFSETQ. The CDR3 is made up of 15 amino acids. The CDR3 coding sequence is TGCGCCAGCAGCTTGGTAGCGGACTTGGGCTACGAGCAGTACTTC. Its protein product is CASSLVADLGYEQYF. Full variable domain (outside the CDR3, taken from reference TRBV5-1 and TRBJ2-7): KAGVTQTPRYLIKTRGQQVTLSCSPISGHRSVSWYQQTPGQGLQFLFEYFSETQRNKGNFPGRFSGRQFSNSRSEMNVSTLELGDSALYLCASSLVADLGYEQYFGPGTRLTVT.

This clone came up a few times. At one boundary the junction diverges from the germline segment, which might be a read error. J is TRBJ2-3 and V is TRBV2; weak D call: TRBD1 (6 bases). CDR1 is SNHLY and CDR2 is FYNNEI in the germline V gene. This CDR3 region has 13 residues. In nucleotides, the CDR3 is TGTGCCAGCAGTACAGGGCCCACAAATACGCAGTATTTT. It codes for CASSTGPTNTQYF. The whole variable domain, filled in from reference TRBV2 and TRBJ2-3, reads EPEVTQTPSHQVTQMGQEVILRCVPISNHLYFYWYRQILGQKVEFLVSFYNNEISEKSEIFDDQFSVERPDGSNFTLKIRSTKLEDSAMYFCASSTGPTNTQYFGPGTRLTVL.

V usage is TRBV7-2 and J usage is TRBJ2-7, with TRBD2 matching over 9 bases. Germline lookup yields CDR1 SGHTA and CDR2 FQGNSA. The J segment lost 4 bases and the V segment lost 2 bases, leaving 6 bases of the junction unmatched. This CDR3 spans 15 amino acids. CDR3 amino acids: CASSLLAGVNYEQYF. DNA of the CDR3: TGTGCCAGCAGCTTATTAGCGGGAGTAAATTACGAGCAGTACTTC.

This clone was observed a handful of times. The rearrangement uses TRBV28 and TRBJ2-5, with a weak D call TRBD1 (5 bases). V was trimmed by 2 bases and J by 5 bases, leaving 18 bases between them. CDR1 and CDR2 from the germline V gene are MDHEN and SYDVKM. This CDR3 has 16 residues. The CDR3 sequence is CASSLGRVIIGETQYF. CDR3 nucleotide sequence: TGTGCCAGCAGTTTAGGCAGGGTGATAATAGGGGAGACCCAGTACTTC. Looking up the rest from reference TRBV28 and TRBJ2-5 gives the full variable domain: DVKVTQSSRYLVKRTGEKVFLECVQDMDHENMFWYRQDPGLGLRLIYFSYDVKMKEKGDIPEGYSVSREKKERFSLILESASTNQTSMYLCASSLGRVIIGETQYFGPGTRLLVL.

V and J are TRBV28 and TRBJ2-4; 9 nucleotides agree with TRBD1. This CDR3 is 16 amino acids long. Unmatched junction bases numbered 6, after V lost 4 bases and J lost 2 bases. Per the germline V gene, CDR1 is MDHEN and CDR2 is SYDVKM. The DNA of the CDR3 is TGTGCCAGCAGTTCTTCCGGGACAGGGTCCAAAAACATTCAGTACTTC. Its translation is CASSSSGTGSKNIQYF.

This clone has more than one count but fewer than ten. The genes are TRBV18 and TRBJ2-7, with TRBD2 matching 11 bases. Germline trimming cut 3 bases from V and 4 bases from J; bases unmatched to any gene: 2. Germline assignment: CDR1 KGHSH and CDR2 LQKENI. The CDR3 sequence is 14 residues long. The CDR3 DNA reads as TGTGCCAGCTCACCCGGGACTAGCGGTTACGAGCAGTACTTC. This sequence encodes CASSPGTSGYEQYF.

This clone has just one count. The chain joins TRBV19 to TRBJ2-7; D is possibly TRBD1 (6 bases). Trimming removed 6 bases at V and 1 base at J, with 10 bases between. Germline CDR1 is LNHDA and CDR2 is SQIVND (reference sequence). The CDR3 is 13 residues long. CDR3 loop: CASSPDRSYEQYF. The CDR3 DNA follows: TGTGCCAGTAGCCCTGACAGGTCCTACGAGCAGTACTTC. Using reference TRBV19 and TRBJ2-7 for the parts outside the CDR3, the full variable domain is DGGITQSPKYLFRKEGQNVTLSCEQNLNHDAMYWYRQDPGQGLRLIYYSQIVNDFQKGDIAEGYSVSREKKESFPLTVTSAQKNPTAFYLCASSPDRSYEQYFGPGTRLTVT.

V usage is TRBV11-2 and J usage is TRBJ1-5; D is uncertain. The germline gives CDR1 SGHAT, CDR2 FQNNGV. V lost 0 bases and J lost 7, with 7 bases in between. CDR3 length: 13 amino acids. The CDR3 spells CASSLDQRQPQHF. In nucleotides, the CDR3 is TGTGCCAGCAGCTTAGATCAACGGCAGCCCCAGCATTTT. The variable domain in full, with the rest retrieved from reference TRBV11-2 and TRBJ1-5, is EAGVAQSPRYKIIEKRQSVAFWCNPISGHATLYWYQQILGQGPKLLIQFQNNGVVDDSQLPKDRFSAERLKGVDSTLKIQPAKLEDSAVYLCASSLDQRQPQHFGDGTRLSIL.

CDR3 coding DNA: TGTGCCAGCAGTTTACGGTACAGCTCCTACAATGAGCAGTTCTTC. The encoded protein is CASSLRYSSYNEQFF. V gene TRBV27 combines with J gene TRBJ2-1; no clear D gene. Trimming took 2 bases from V and 0 from J, leaving 8 bases between them. The CDR3 consists of 15 residues. The germline V gene has CDR1 MNHEY and CDR2 SMNVEV (reference sequence).

The CDR3 nucleotides read TGTGCCAGCAGCTTACAGGCTGGGAACACTGAAGCTTTCTTT. This encodes CASSLQAGNTEAFF. The chain employs TRBV7-8 and TRBJ1-1; no clear D gene. This CDR3 is 14 amino acids long. Trimming shortened V by 2 bases and J by 1 base, and 8 bases separated the two germline ends. Germline V gives CDR1 SGHVS, CDR2 FQNEAQ.

The chain joins TRBV5-1 to TRBJ1-2, with 7 bases lining up with TRBD1. The CDR3 has 16 amino acids. Per the germline V gene, CDR1 is SGHRS and CDR2 is YFSETQ. V was clipped by 4 bases and J by 3 bases; unmatched bases: 12. The CDR3 sequence: CASSTNFDRADYGYTF. DNA for the CDR3: TGCGCCAGCAGCACAAACTTCGACAGGGCTGACTATGGCTACACCTTC.

This clone was seen just once. The chain employs TRBV21-1 and TRBJ1-2; the D call in the table, TRBD1, was not verified against the DNA. TRBV21-1 is a pseudogene segment. CDR3 length: 14 amino acids. CDR3 in amino acids: CASSKSPGNYGYTF. The CDR3 DNA sequence: TGTGCCAGCAGCAAAAGCCCAGGGAACTATGGCTACACCTTC.